Following are 27 T cell receptor beta chains from one sample sequenced in a study of shared clonotypes between healthy human individuals. Only in-frame clones appear in the TCRdb table, and some are missing; sequencing was by immunoSEQ multiplex PCR. The data show just over 2,000,000 clones, 85% to 95% seen once. Input material: naive CD4+ T cells sorted from blood. Indicated subset: CD45RA+ positively selected. The origin of the receptors is a man between 18 and 35 years old in good health.

V is TRBV2 and J is TRBJ2-7; D gene ambiguous. Germline V gene sequence: CDR1 SNHLY, CDR2 FYNNEI. V lost 6 bases, J lost 9 bases, and 18 bases lay in between. The CDR3 extends over 13 amino acids. The CDR3 loop reads CASRTTFREAQYF. CDR3 bases: TGTGCCAGCAGGACGACCTTTAGAGAGGCGCAGTACTTC. Together with reference TRBV2 and TRBJ2-7, the CDR3 gives the full variable domain: EPEVTQTPSHQVTQMGQEVILRCVPISNHLYFYWYRQILGQKVEFLVSFYNNEISEKSEIFDDQFSVERPDGSNFTLKIRSTKLEDSAMYFCASRTTFREAQYFGPGTRLTVT.

This clone was counted a few times. The V call is TRBV2, the J call TRBJ1-2; tentative D call: TRBD1 (6 bases). Germline assignment: CDR1 SNHLY and CDR2 FYNNEI. This CDR3 has 15 residues. V lost 3 bases, J lost 4 bases, and 15 bases lay in between. CDR3 in amino acids: CASSDKQGSGYGYTF. CDR3 nucleotides: TGTGCCAGCAGTGATAAGCAGGGGTCTGGCTATGGCTACACCTTC.

The J gene is TRBJ2-7, the V gene TRBV27; maybe TRBD2 (6 bases). Germline loops: CDR1 MNHEY, CDR2 SMNVEV (reference sequence). V was cut by 7 bases and J by 1 base, with 14 bases left in between. The CDR3 runs to 14 residues. The CDR3 DNA sequence: TGTGCCAGCACCGCATGGCGGGGTTCCTACGAGCAGTACTTC. This translates into CASTAWRGSYEQYF.

The chain recombines TRBV2 with TRBJ1-2; no clear D gene. This CDR3 contains 14 residues. Germline assignment: CDR1 SNHLY and CDR2 FYNNEI. The V and J ends lost 2 bases and 0 bases respectively, with 7 bases between them. Here the CDR3 reads CASSEQDSNYGYTF. CDR3 coding DNA: TGTGCCAGCAGTGAACAGGACTCTAACTATGGCTACACCTTC.

CDR3 amino acids: CASSLTIGTDTQYF. The CDR3 bases are TGTGCCAGCAGCTTAACGATTGGGACAGATACGCAGTATTTT. The chain joins TRBV5-4 to TRBJ2-3; D is unresolved. Germline CDR1 and CDR2: SGHNT and YYREEE (reference sequence). The CDR3 contains 14 residues. Trimming pared 2 bases from V and 3 bases from J, leaving 10 bases between.

This rearrangement joins TRBV5-1 to TRBJ2-3, with 9 bases identical to TRBD2. Germline-derived CDR1 and CDR2 are SGHRS and YFSETQ. After removal of 0 bases from V and 2 bases from J, the junction contained 4 bases not matched to a gene. This CDR3 contains 16 residues. The CDR3 is CASSLGSSGDTDTQYF. CDR3 DNA: TGCGCCAGCAGCTTGGGTTCTAGCGGGGACACAGATACGCAGTATTTT.

DNA of the CDR3: TGTGCCAGCAGTTCATCACTACGAAACTACGAGCAGTACTTC. Translating gives CASSSSLRNYEQYF. The rearrangement links TRBV28 to TRBJ2-7; D is unresolved. The length of the CDR3 is 14 residues. With 4 bases removed from V and 3 bases from J, the gap between germline ends came to 13 bases. Germline-derived CDR1 and CDR2 are MDHEN and SYDVKM.

The V gene is TRBV30, the J gene TRBJ1-4; D is unresolved. Germline V gives CDR1 GTSNPN, CDR2 SVGIG (reference sequence). V lost 3 bases to trimming and J lost 8 bases, with 13 bases between them. This CDR3 contains 13 residues. CDR3 sequence (DNA): TGTGCCTGGAGGGAGGCAGGAGCAGAAAAACTGTTTTTT. Its protein is CAWREAGAEKLFF.

The chain recombines TRBV5-4 with TRBJ1-3, with no clear D. CDR3 length equals 14 residues. CDR1 SGHNT and CDR2 YYREEE come from the germline V gene (reference sequence). The V end was cut by 3 bases, the J end by 0 bases, with 7 bases between. This chain's CDR3 is CASSSPDSGNTIYF. Here the CDR3 DNA reads TGTGCCAGCAGCTCGCCCGACTCTGGAAACACCATATATTTT.

The CDR3 spells CASSQEAGAGDTQYF. CDR3 coding DNA: TGCGCCAGCAGCCAAGAAGCGGGAGCAGGAGATACGCAGTATTTT. The chain is built from TRBV4-3 and TRBJ2-3; 8 bases match TRBD2. The CDR3 runs to 15 residues. Germline values: CDR1 LGHNA, CDR2 YSLEER. V lost 0 bases to trimming and J lost 5 bases; unmatched junction nucleotides: 4.

Comments on this clone: The sample carries other DNA sequences with the same CDR3. This sequence joins TRBV5-1 and TRBJ1-4, with TRBD1 identical over 9 bases. Germline V CDR1 and CDR2: SGHRS, YFSETQ. Trimming cost V 4 bases and J 8 bases; bases outside gene matches: 3. CDR3 length: 13 amino acids. This CDR3 reads CASSSGQGEKLFF. The CDR3 region has the DNA TGCGCCAGCAGCAGCGGACAGGGGGAAAAACTGTTTTTT.

The V and J genes are TRBV5-1 and TRBJ2-2, with a weak D call TRBD1 (5 bases). The CDR3 is 15 residues long. Germline CDR1 is SGHRS and CDR2 is YFSETQ. Trimming removed 1 base at V and 6 bases at J, with 13 bases between. The CDR3 coding sequence is TGCGCCAGCAGCTTGTCGCAGGGCGTCGCCGGGGAGCTGTTTTTT. Translated: CASSLSQGVAGELFF. The full variable domain, in which reference TRBV5-1 and TRBJ2-2 provide the parts outside the CDR3, is KAGVTQTPRYLIKTRGQQVTLSCSPISGHRSVSWYQQTPGQGLQFLFEYFSETQRNKGNFPGRFSGRQFSNSRSEMNVSTLELGDSALYLCASSLSQGVAGELFFGEGSRLTVL.

The genes are TRBV7-9 and TRBJ1-1; TRBD1 aligns across 8 bases. The V gene's germline CDR1 is SEHNR and CDR2 FQNEAQ (reference sequence). This CDR3 has 15 amino acids. V dropped 5 bases and J dropped 12; count of bases not matched to a gene: 17. The CDR3 nucleotides read TGTGCCAGCAGCCCGTTGGACAGGGACTATTTTAAAACTTTCTTT. As protein: CASSPLDRDYFKTFF.

The genes are TRBV27 and TRBJ2-1; D is possibly TRBD1 (6 bases). The germline V gene has CDR1 MNHEY and CDR2 SMNVEV (reference sequence). The CDR3 totals 15 residues. The ends were cut back, 5 bases at V and 3 bases at J, with 14 bases in the middle. In DNA, the CDR3 is TGTGCCAGCAGTCGTGGGGGCGCATTCTACAATGAGCAGTTCTTC. Its translation is CASSRGGAFYNEQFF.

The rearrangement links TRBV2 to TRBJ2-7; perhaps TRBD1 as D (6 bases). The CDR3 totals 14 residues. Germline lookup yields CDR1 SNHLY and CDR2 FYNNEI. The ends were cut back, 7 bases at V and 2 bases at J, with 15 bases in the middle. This CDR3 is CASTLQGLTYEQYF. Written as DNA, the CDR3 is TGTGCCAGCACCCTACAGGGCCTTACCTACGAGCAGTACTTC.

The V and J genes are TRBV4-2 and TRBJ1-3; D remains ambiguous. Germline lookup yields CDR1 LGHNA and CDR2 YNFKEQ. This CDR3 contains 14 residues. V was shortened by 6 bases and J by 0 bases, with 9 bases between the two germline ends. This CDR3 reads CASSSGSSGNTIYF. CDR3 bases: TGTGCCAGCAGTAGTGGAAGCTCTGGAAACACCATATATTTT.

V is TRBV7-3 and J is TRBJ1-1; TRBD1 is a possible D gene (5 bases). The germline V gene encodes CDR1 SGHTA and CDR2 FQGTGA. Trimming shortened V by 2 bases and J by 4 bases, and 8 bases separated the two germline ends. The CDR3 totals 13 residues. The CDR3 nucleotides are TGTGCCAGCAGCTTAGAGGGGTTCACTGAAGCTTTCTTT. It is translated as CASSLEGFTEAFF.

The gene calls are TRBV10-3 and TRBJ1-1, with 7 bases identical to TRBD1. V trimming: 9 bases; J trimming: 1 base; junction bases outside the gene matches: 5. This CDR3 is 13 amino acids long. The germline V gene has CDR1 ENHRY and CDR2 SYGVKD. CDR3 loop: CAMKTGSNTEAFF. The CDR3 DNA reads as TGTGCCATGAAGACAGGGTCGAACACTGAAGCTTTCTTT.

The chain recombines TRBV6-1 with TRBJ2-5, with D hard to call. V shed 6 bases and J shed 4 bases, with 12 bases lying between them. Germline V gene data show CDR1 as MNHNS and CDR2 as SASEGT. The length of the CDR3 is 13 residues. The CDR3: CASSQQPRETQYF. The CDR3 nucleotides read TGTGCCAGCAGCCAGCAGCCAAGAGAGACCCAGTACTTC.

The CDR3 loop is CASSYDRVVNTEAFF. The CDR3 nucleotides read TGTGCCAGCAGCTACGACAGGGTCGTGAACACTGAAGCTTTCTTT. The J gene is TRBJ1-1, the V gene TRBV7-8, with 7 bases identical to TRBD1. CDR3 length: 15 residues. Germline V gene data show CDR1 as SGHVS and CDR2 as FQNEAQ. Trimming cost V 4 bases and J 0 bases; bases outside gene matches: 5.

This clone was seen just once. The rearrangement uses TRBV5-1 and TRBJ2-7; TRBD1 aligns across 10 bases. Germline values: CDR1 SGHRS, CDR2 YFSETQ. This CDR3 is built from 15 residues. The ends lost 2 bases at V and 5 bases at J; junction bases unmatched: 7. CDR3 residues: CASSFTGQGNDEQYF. The CDR3 bases are TGCGCCAGCAGCTTCACGGGACAGGGGAACGACGAGCAGTACTTC.

V gene TRBV7-8 combines with J gene TRBJ2-4; D is perhaps TRBD2 (6 bases). Germline V gene data show CDR1 as SGHVS and CDR2 as FQNEAQ. The CDR3 totals 16 residues. V lost 4 bases and J lost 1, with 14 bases in between. The CDR3 DNA reads as TGTGCCAGCAGCTCCCGACTAGTAGGGGCCAAAAACATTCAGTACTTC. It specifies CASSSRLVGAKNIQYF.

This clone was observed once. In DNA, the CDR3 is TGTGCCAGCAGTTTCCGGGCTACCGGGGAGCTGTTTTTT. Translated: CASSFRATGELFF. The V call is TRBV6-6, the J call TRBJ2-2; no clear D. This CDR3 region has 13 residues. Between the trimmed V and J ends, which lost 4 bases and 5 bases, there was a span of 8 bases. Germline CDR1 and CDR2: MNHNY and SVGAGI (reference sequence).

The rearrangement uses TRBV10-3 and TRBJ2-5, with D hard to call. Trimming shortened V by 7 bases and J by 1 base, and 10 bases separated the two germline ends. This CDR3 has 13 residues. Germline loops: CDR1 ENHRY, CDR2 SYGVKD. Here the CDR3 reads CAIKKGLQETQYF. The CDR3, as DNA: TGTGCCATCAAAAAAGGGCTCCAAGAGACCCAGTACTTC.

The rearrangement joins TRBV5-1 to TRBJ2-1, with a possible D match to TRBD2 (6 bases). The germline CDR1 and CDR2 sequences are SGHRS and YFSETQ. The CDR3 sequence is 18 residues long. The V end was cut by 2 bases, the J end by 1 base, with 19 bases between. The CDR3 sequence is CASSLDGDSTFSYNEQFF. The CDR3 bases are TGCGCCAGCAGCTTAGATGGGGACTCGACGTTTTCCTACAATGAGCAGTTCTTC.

The CDR3 nucleotides are TGTGCCAGCAGTGGGGACCCCGGGGGGGCCAACGTCCTGACTTTC. This sequence encodes CASSGDPGGANVLTF. The chain uses TRBV2 and TRBJ2-6, with D perhaps assigned TRBD1 or TRBD2 (5 bases each). The germline V and J ends were trimmed by 4 bases and 4 bases, with 11 bases remaining between them. Germline loops: CDR1 SNHLY, CDR2 FYNNEI. This CDR3 has 15 residues.

The chain links TRBV5-1 to TRBJ1-1; D is undetermined. This CDR3 has 15 residues. Trimming cost V 0 bases and J 4 bases, with 13 bases left between them. Germline CDR1 is SGHRS and CDR2 is YFSETQ. The CDR3 region is CASSLVGGGVTEAFF. DNA for the CDR3: TGCGCCAGCAGCTTGGTGGGTGGCGGTGTCACTGAAGCTTTCTTT. The full variable domain, with the rest looked up from reference TRBV5-1 and TRBJ1-1, is KAGVTQTPRYLIKTRGQQVTLSCSPISGHRSVSWYQQTPGQGLQFLFEYFSETQRNKGNFPGRFSGRQFSNSRSEMNVSTLELGDSALYLCASSLVGGGVTEAFFGQGTRLTVV.